This T cell receptor (beta chain) is from a study of blood T cell repertoires in COVID-19. Across the whole study: Samples of COVID-19 (acute and convalescent) were obtained from the United States, Italy and Spain. T cells, B-cell-depleted T cells, or PBMCs provided the cDNA or gDNA that served as material.

Authors' data handling: Counts of nucleated cells, estimated from reference gene primer amplification, were obtained. Measured with immunoSEQ multiplex PCR; TCRdb has only the in-frame clones, and not every one. The V and J calls and clone size were taken over from that table, and D and trimming were inferred from the DNA. The table has 45,000 or so clones, 70% to 85% seen once; the top ten hold around 31%. This clone was counted only a few times. Different DNA sequences within this sample yield the same CDR3. Sequencing was carried out using peripheral blood. The source is a woman of 80 years or more with acute or convalescent COVID-19.

The CDR3 DNA reads as TGCGCCAGCAGCTTGACAAATGAGCAGTTCTTC. It yields the protein CASSLTNEQFF. The rearrangement joins TRBV5-1 to TRBJ2-1; D is uncertain. Germline lookup yields CDR1 SGHRS and CDR2 YFSETQ. Trimming removed 1 base at V and 7 bases at J, with 3 bases between. This CDR3 spans 11 amino acids.